This TCR beta chain came from a study of chemoradiotherapy in HPV16-positive cancers. Across the whole study: A couple of HPV16-positive patients' cells yielded candidate HPV-specific clones and common motifs.

As for this clone: Its antigen is undetermined.

Overall study results and limits: In HPV16-positive patients, HPV-responsive T-cell expansion tracked better recurrence-free survival. Candidate HPV-specific clones and E7-related TCR motifs grew in tumor during treatment.

From germline, CDR1 is MNHEY and CDR2 SMNVEV (reference sequence). With 2 bases removed from V and 3 bases from J, the gap between germline ends came to 11 bases. The CDR3 extends over 15 amino acids. Using immunoSEQ multiplex PCR, the repertoire was profiled, and TCRdb retains in-frame clones only, with some absent. The sample holds about 32,000 clones, around 80% seen once. The source of this sequence is a human donor with HPV-associated anogenital cancer. The sample in question was blood, obtained from a patient who underwent chemoradiotherapy. V is TRBV27 and J is TRBJ2-1; tentative D call: TRBD2 (7 bases). CDR3 DNA: TGTGCCAGCAGTTTAGTGCGGGGGCTCTACAATGAGCAGTTCTTC. Its translation: CASSLVRGLYNEQFF.